This passage covers 27 T cell receptor beta chains from one sample sequenced in a study of T cells after yellow fever vaccination. TCRdb called the 5' RACE reads again in MiXCR, with one record for every CDR3 protein. The sample lists 500,000 to 550,000 distinct CDR3 sequences, roughly a fifth seen once, with about 16% in the top ten. Specimen: PBMCs, collected around 3 weeks after the first yellow fever vaccination. Source of these receptors: a man younger than 30 who received the YFV17D yellow fever vaccine.

The V and J genes are TRBV5-1 and TRBJ1-4; D is undetermined. The V and J ends lost 1 base and 4 bases respectively, with 20 bases between them. The CDR3 contains 18 residues. CDR1 and CDR2 from the germline V gene are SGHRS and YFSETQ. The chain's CDR3 is CASSLWWTDSERNEKLFF. CDR3 DNA sequence: TGCGCCAGCAGCTTGTGGTGGACCGATTCCGAGCGTAATGAAAAACTGTTTTTT.

In its sample, this clonotype was seen a few times. The rearrangement uses TRBV5-1 and TRBJ2-5, with 8 positions matching TRBD1. V shed 4 bases and J 2 bases; nucleotides not matched to a gene: 4. The germline V gene encodes CDR1 SGHRS and CDR2 YFSETQ. The CDR3 runs 14 residues. The chain's CDR3 is CASSGGQVQETQYF. The CDR3 nucleotides are TGCGCCAGCAGCGGGGGACAGGTACAAGAGACCCAGTACTTC. Based on the CDR3 plus reference TRBV5-1 and TRBJ2-5, the full variable domain is KAGVTQTPRYLIKTRGQQVTLSCSPISGHRSVSWYQQTPGQGLQFLFEYFSETQRNKGNFPGRFSGRQFSNSRSEMNVSTLELGDSALYLCASSGGQVQETQYFGPGTRLLVL.

J is TRBJ2-7 and V is TRBV10-3; 10 bases agree with TRBD1. The length of the CDR3 is 15 residues. Germline V gene data show CDR1 as ENHRY and CDR2 as SYGVKD. Trimming at V came to 0 bases and at J to 7 bases, leaving 6 bases not matched to a gene. The CDR3 DNA reads TGTGCCATCAGTGAGTCAGGGACAGGGGTGAGGGAGCAGTACTTC. Translating gives CAISESGTGVREQYF.

The table lists this clonotype with a few counts. The chain links TRBV20-1 to TRBJ2-3, with D unresolved. From germline, CDR1 is DFQATT and CDR2 SNEGSKA (reference sequence). CDR3 length: 15 amino acids. Trimming removed 6 bases from V and 6 bases from J, with 22 bases in between. For the CDR3, the DNA is TGCAGTGCGCGGATGGTGGCCGACGTTTCGGATACGCAGTATTTT. It specifies CSARMVADVSDTQYF.

The chain uses TRBV4-3 and TRBJ2-2; D unclear. The CDR3 length is 17 residues. Between the trimmed V and J ends, which lost 0 bases and 6 bases, there was a span of 17 bases. Germline V CDR1 and CDR2: LGHNA, YSLEER. CDR3 sequence: CASSQDPLAPLAGELFF. The CDR3 nucleotides read TGCGCCAGCAGCCAAGATCCCCTGGCCCCTCTCGCCGGGGAGCTGTTTTTT.

The chain joins TRBV6-2 or TRBV6-3 to TRBJ2-7; D may be TRBD2 (6 bases). In germline, CDR1 is MNHEY, CDR2 SVGEGT. The CDR3 runs to 15 residues. V was pared by 5 bases and J by 4 bases, with 18 bases between. The chain's CDR3 is CASSRGEVLRYEQYV. The CDR3 nucleotides are TGTGCCAGCAGTCGCGGGGAAGTCCTAAGGTACGAGCAGTACGTC.

This clonotype was found a few times. V usage is TRBV5-1 and J usage is TRBJ2-2; TRBD2 might be the D (6 bases). CDR1 SGHRS and CDR2 YFSETQ come from the germline V gene. V was cut by 7 bases and J by 1 base, with 11 bases left in between. This CDR3 is 14 amino acids long. The DNA for the CDR3 is TGCGCCAGCTGTATCGGGGGGAACACCGGGGAGCTGTTTTTT. Translating it yields CASCIGGNTGELFF. Complete variable domain (other parts from reference TRBV5-1 and TRBJ2-2): KAGVTQTPRYLIKTRGQQVTLSCSPISGHRSVSWYQQTPGQGLQFLFEYFSETQRNKGNFPGRFSGRQFSNSRSEMNVSTLELGDSALYLCASCIGGNTGELFFGEGSRLTVL.

CDR3 bases: TGCGCCAGCAGCGCCCGCGGGGGGAGAACCGGGGAGCTGTTTTTT. Protein product: CASSARGGRTGELFF. The chain recombines TRBV4-1 with TRBJ2-2, with TRBD2 identical over 8 bases. The J segment lost 5 bases and the V segment lost 5 bases, leaving 7 bases of the junction unmatched. The CDR3 runs to 15 residues. Germline lookup yields CDR1 MGHRA and CDR2 YSYEKL.

The chain links TRBV28 to TRBJ2-2, with D uncertain. Trimming cost V 3 bases and J 1 base, with 9 bases left between them. Germline CDR1 MDHEN, CDR2 SYDVKM. The CDR3 has 15 amino acids. CDR3 residues: CASSLTHWNTGELFF. The DNA of the CDR3 is TGTGCCAGCAGTTTGACTCACTGGAACACCGGGGAGCTGTTTTTT.

The table lists this clonotype with many counts. V gene TRBV5-4 combines with J gene TRBJ2-1; D gene unclear. Per the germline V gene, CDR1 is SGHNT and CDR2 is YYREEE (reference sequence). The CDR3 contains 12 residues. Trimming removed 3 bases from V and 2 bases from J, with 3 bases in between. CDR3 bases: TGTGCCAGCAGCTCCCCCTACAATGAGCAGTTCTTC. Its translation is CASSSPYNEQFF. The full variable domain, rest sourced from reference TRBV5-4 and TRBJ2-1, is ETGVTQSPTHLIKTRGQQVTLRCSSQSGHNTVSWYQQALGQGPQFIFQYYREEENGRGNFPPRFSGLQFPNYSSELNVNALELDDSALYLCASSSPYNEQFFGPGTRLTVL.

This clonotype was counted between two and nine times. V is TRBV20-1 and J is TRBJ1-5, with D possibly being TRBD1 (5 bases). Germline CDR1 reads DFQATT; CDR2 reads SNEGSKA (reference sequence). This CDR3 has 15 residues. The V gene lost 1 base and the J gene lost 1 base, with 11 bases spanning the gap. The CDR3 sequence: CSARVRGVSNQPQHF. The CDR3 DNA follows: TGCAGTGCTAGAGTTCGGGGGGTGAGCAATCAGCCCCAGCATTTT.

This clonotype occurred a few times. This rearrangement joins TRBV12-5 to TRBJ1-2; the D is unclear. Trimming pared 0 bases from V and 5 bases from J, leaving 7 bases between. Germline-derived CDR1 and CDR2 are LGHNT and FRNRAP. This CDR3 is 13 amino acids long. The CDR3 protein is CASGLVAPYGYTF. The CDR3 bases are TGTGCTAGTGGTTTGGTGGCACCTTATGGCTACACCTTC. Drawing the rest from reference TRBV12-5 and TRBJ1-2, the complete variable domain is DARVTQTPRHKVTEMGQEVTMRCQPILGHNTVFWYRQTMMQGLELLAYFRNRAPLDDSGMPKDRFSAEMPDATLATLKIQPSEPRDSAVYFCASGLVAPYGYTFGSGTRLTVV.

The chain has TRBV4-3 and TRBJ1-1; the D gene is possibly TRBD1 (6 bases). Trimming stripped 0 bases from V and 4 bases from J, with 12 bases between. This CDR3 has 15 residues. The germline V gene has CDR1 LGHNA and CDR2 YSLEER. DNA of the CDR3: TGCGCCAGCAGCCAAGATACACGGGGGGCCACTGAAGCTTTCTTT. Protein product: CASSQDTRGATEAFF.

The chain uses TRBV20-1 and TRBJ1-3; the D is unclear. The CDR3 runs to 13 residues. V dropped 4 bases and J dropped 0 bases, with 7 bases sitting between them. Germline CDR1 reads DFQATT; CDR2 reads SNEGSKA (reference sequence). In nucleotides, the CDR3 is TGCAGTGCTATGGTCCTCTCTGGAAACACCATATATTTT. It translates to CSAMVLSGNTIYF.

The sample holds a few counts of this clonotype. The chain combines TRBV25-1 with TRBJ2-3; the D gene is possibly TRBD2 (6 bases). V was clipped by 4 bases and J by 2 bases, with 10 bases between them. The CDR3 spans 14 residues. Germline V CDR1 and CDR2: MGHDK, SYGVNS. Here the CDR3 DNA reads TGTGCCAGCAGTGTACGGGACTCCACAGATACGCAGTATTTT. This translates into CASSVRDSTDTQYF.

V usage is TRBV6-1 and J usage is TRBJ2-5; 11 nucleotides agree with TRBD2. CDR3 length: 17 amino acids. Looked up from germline, CDR1 is MNHNS and CDR2 is SASEGT. The V segment lost 6 bases and the J segment 7 bases; nucleotides outside the gene matches: 16. CDR3 region: CASSLTHLLLAGGTQYF. CDR3 sequence (DNA): TGTGCCAGCAGCCTGACTCACCTGCTGCTAGCGGGAGGGACCCAGTACTTC.

In this sample, this clonotype turned up a few times. The chain uses TRBV4-1 and TRBJ2-3; 13 bases are a match to TRBD2. Germline V gene sequence: CDR1 MGHRA, CDR2 YSYEKL. The CDR3 contains 16 residues. With V trimmed by 7 bases and J by 2 bases, 6 bases remained unmatched. CDR3 bases: TGCGCCAGCACCCCACTAGCGGGGGGGCTCACAGATACGCAGTATTTT. This encodes CASTPLAGGLTDTQYF.

This chain uses TRBV4-1 with TRBJ2-7; no definite D call. In germline, CDR1 is MGHRA, CDR2 YSYEKL. This CDR3 contains 13 residues. V dropped 2 bases and J dropped 7 bases, with 12 bases sitting between them. The CDR3 DNA sequence: TGCGCCAGCAGCCAATTTCAGGATAGTGAGCAGTACTTC. This encodes CASSQFQDSEQYF.

The table lists this clonotype with a few counts. The chain is built from TRBV6-2 or TRBV6-3 and TRBJ2-3; perhaps D is TRBD1 or TRBD2 (5 bases each). Trimming took 5 bases from V and 0 from J, leaving 12 bases between them. The CDR3 loop spans 15 amino acids. Germline V CDR1 and CDR2: MNHEY, SVGEGT. The CDR3 loop reads CASSTGTSSTDTQYF. CDR3 bases: TGTGCCAGCAGTACCGGGACGTCAAGCACAGATACGCAGTATTTT.

The genes are TRBV6-2 or TRBV6-3 and TRBJ2-7, with 11 bases matching TRBD2. V was clipped by 5 bases and J by 0 bases; unmatched bases: 24. The CDR3 totals 22 residues. CDR1 MNHEY and CDR2 SVGEGT come from the germline V gene. The CDR3 region is CASSPPVGVVAGGNTSSYEQYV. DNA of the CDR3: TGTGCCAGCAGTCCCCCTGTTGGGGTGGTAGCGGGGGGGAATACGAGCTCCTACGAGCAGTACGTC.

This clonotype occurred a few times. This chain joins TRBV7-2 and TRBJ1-5; D gene uncertain. Trimming removed 4 bases at V and 4 bases at J, with 11 bases between. The CDR3 totals 14 residues. Germline V gives CDR1 SGHTA, CDR2 FQGNSA. In DNA, the CDR3 is TGTGCCAGCAGCTCCCAGGCGGGGAATCAGCCCCAGCATTTT. It codes for CASSSQAGNQPQHF.

The J gene is TRBJ1-6, the V gene TRBV20-1, with no clear D. Germline assignment: CDR1 DFQATT and CDR2 SNEGSKA (reference sequence). This CDR3 is built from 14 residues. Trimming stripped 2 bases from V and 7 bases from J, with 12 bases between. The chain's CDR3 is CSARNPSTNSPLHF. CDR3 DNA: TGCAGTGCTAGAAACCCTTCAACAAATTCACCCCTCCACTTT.

This clonotype has a handful of counts. J is TRBJ2-2 and V is TRBV20-1; weak D call: TRBD1 (6 bases). The germline V and J ends were trimmed by 0 bases and 2 bases, with 13 bases remaining between them. The CDR3 is 16 residues long. CDR1 DFQATT and CDR2 SNEGSKA come from the germline V gene (reference sequence). The DNA for the CDR3 is TGCAGTGCTAGAGAACCAGGGGCCTTTAACACCGGGGAGCTGTTTTTT. Translation gives CSAREPGAFNTGELFF.

This clonotype showed up just a few times. V usage is TRBV2 and J usage is TRBJ2-1; no clear D gene. Germline V gene sequence: CDR1 SNHLY, CDR2 FYNNEI. Trimming took 4 bases from V and 9 from J, leaving 16 bases between them. The CDR3 length is 14 residues. This CDR3 is CASSGKTLPVEQFF. Here the CDR3 DNA reads TGTGCCAGCAGTGGAAAAACCTTGCCGGTTGAGCAGTTCTTC.

This chain links TRBV10-3 with TRBJ2-5; perhaps TRBD1 as D (6 bases). The CDR3 sequence is 12 residues long. Per germline, CDR1 ENHRY and CDR2 SYGVKD. Trimming left V 4 bases short and J 3 bases short, with 6 bases between. Here the CDR3 DNA reads TGTGCCATCAGTGGGACAGAAGAGACCCAGTACTTC. Amino acids: CAISGTEETQYF.

This clonotype was counted a few times. The genes are TRBV7-3 and TRBJ1-6; TRBD1 matches at 9 bases. CDR1 SGHTA and CDR2 FQGTGA come from the germline V gene. The CDR3 contains 17 residues. V dropped 1 base and J dropped 0; count of bases not matched to a gene: 1. CDR3 amino acids: CASSLMGQGSYNSPLHF. Here the CDR3 DNA reads TGTGCCAGCAGCTTAATGGGACAGGGCTCCTATAATTCACCCCTCCACTTT.

The V call is TRBV6-2 or TRBV6-3, the J call TRBJ1-2; tentative D call: TRBD1 (5 bases). CDR1 is MNHEY and CDR2 is SVGEGT in the germline V gene. The CDR3 extends over 12 amino acids. Deletions cut 4 bases from V and 6 bases from J, with 9 bases between. CDR3 protein: CASSFVGDGYTF. The CDR3 DNA sequence: TGTGCCAGCAGTTTTGTGGGGGATGGCTACACCTTC.